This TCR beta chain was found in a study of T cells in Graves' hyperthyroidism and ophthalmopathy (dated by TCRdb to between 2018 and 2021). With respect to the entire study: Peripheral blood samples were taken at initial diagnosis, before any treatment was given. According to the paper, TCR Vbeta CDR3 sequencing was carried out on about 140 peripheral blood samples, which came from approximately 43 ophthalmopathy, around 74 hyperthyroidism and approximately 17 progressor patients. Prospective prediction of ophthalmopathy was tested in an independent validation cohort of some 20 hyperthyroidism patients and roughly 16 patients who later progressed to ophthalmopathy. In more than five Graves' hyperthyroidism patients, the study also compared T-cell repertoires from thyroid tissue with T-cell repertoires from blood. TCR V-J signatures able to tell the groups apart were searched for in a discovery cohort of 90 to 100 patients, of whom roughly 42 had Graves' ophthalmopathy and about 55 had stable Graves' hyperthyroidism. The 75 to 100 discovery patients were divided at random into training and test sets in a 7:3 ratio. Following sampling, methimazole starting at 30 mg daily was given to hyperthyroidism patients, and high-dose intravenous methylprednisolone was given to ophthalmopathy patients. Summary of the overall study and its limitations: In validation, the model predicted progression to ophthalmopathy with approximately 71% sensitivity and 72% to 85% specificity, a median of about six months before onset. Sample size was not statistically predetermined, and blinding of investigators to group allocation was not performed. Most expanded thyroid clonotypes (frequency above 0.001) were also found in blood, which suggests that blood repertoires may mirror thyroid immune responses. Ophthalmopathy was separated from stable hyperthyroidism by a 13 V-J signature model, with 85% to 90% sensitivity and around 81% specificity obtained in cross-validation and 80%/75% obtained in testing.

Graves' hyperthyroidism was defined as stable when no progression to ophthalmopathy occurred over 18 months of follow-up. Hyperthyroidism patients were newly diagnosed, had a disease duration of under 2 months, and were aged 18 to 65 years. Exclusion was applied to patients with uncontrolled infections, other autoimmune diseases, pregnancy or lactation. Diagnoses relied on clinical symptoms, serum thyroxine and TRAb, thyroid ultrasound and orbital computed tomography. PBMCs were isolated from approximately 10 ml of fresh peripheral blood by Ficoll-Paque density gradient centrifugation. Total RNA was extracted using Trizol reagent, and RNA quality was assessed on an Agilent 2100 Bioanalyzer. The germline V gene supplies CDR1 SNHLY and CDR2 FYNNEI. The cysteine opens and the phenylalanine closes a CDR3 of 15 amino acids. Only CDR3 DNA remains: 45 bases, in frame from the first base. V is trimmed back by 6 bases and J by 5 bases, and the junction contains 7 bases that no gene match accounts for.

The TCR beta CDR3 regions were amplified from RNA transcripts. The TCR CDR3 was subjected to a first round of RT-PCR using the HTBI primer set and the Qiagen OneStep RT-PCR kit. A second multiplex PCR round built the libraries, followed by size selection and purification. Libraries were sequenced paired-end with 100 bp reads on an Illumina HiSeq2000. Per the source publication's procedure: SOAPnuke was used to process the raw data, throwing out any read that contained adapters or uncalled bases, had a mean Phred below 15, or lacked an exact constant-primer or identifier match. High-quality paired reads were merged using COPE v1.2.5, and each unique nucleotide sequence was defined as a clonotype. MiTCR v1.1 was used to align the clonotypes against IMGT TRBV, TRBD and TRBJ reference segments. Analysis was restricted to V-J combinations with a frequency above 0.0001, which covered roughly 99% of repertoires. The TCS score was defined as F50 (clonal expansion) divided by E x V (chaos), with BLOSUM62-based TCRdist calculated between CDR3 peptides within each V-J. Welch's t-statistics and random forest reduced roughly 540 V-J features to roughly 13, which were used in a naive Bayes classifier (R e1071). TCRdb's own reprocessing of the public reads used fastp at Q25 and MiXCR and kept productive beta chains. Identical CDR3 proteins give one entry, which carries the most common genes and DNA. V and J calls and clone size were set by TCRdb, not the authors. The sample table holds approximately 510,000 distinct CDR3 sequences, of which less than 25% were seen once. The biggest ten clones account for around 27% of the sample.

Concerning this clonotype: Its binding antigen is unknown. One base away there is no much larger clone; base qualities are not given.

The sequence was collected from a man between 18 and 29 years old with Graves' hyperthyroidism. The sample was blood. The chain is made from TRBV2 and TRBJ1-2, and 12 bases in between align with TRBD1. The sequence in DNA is TGTGCCAGCAGGGGACAGGGGGCGCGAGTTTATGGCTACACCTTC. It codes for CASRGQGARVYGYTF.